These 20 T cell receptor beta chains were all obtained from the same sample, sequenced in a study of T cells after posttransplantation cyclophosphamide listed by TCRdb under 2016. The protocol used for the library was the immunoSEQ multiplex PCR assay. Entries here come from immuneACCESS through TCRdb and include only in-frame sequences with V and J called. Some clones fail to appear in such tables; in the studies checked, an unresolved V gene covers under half of the shortfall, and the cause of the remainder is unknown. The sample table holds about 19,000 clones, of which about nine tenths were seen once. The biggest ten clones account for more than 5.5% of the sample. Per the publication, the treatment or condition label means: high-dose cyclophosphamide on days +3 and +4 as single-agent GVHD prophylaxis. Patients in the PTCy group got busulfan and fludarabine conditioning, a marrow graft from a related or unrelated donor, and cyclophosphamide on days +3 and +4.

The starting material was PBMCs, obtained after allogeneic stem cell transplant with posttransplant cyclophosphamide. Source of these receptors: a female patient in her forties who received an allogeneic stem cell transplant from a related donor, was CMV-positive, and had no GVHD. Following a transplant, some T cells may be graft donor cells, not patient cells.

The V and J genes are TRBV5-4 and TRBJ1-2; D perhaps matches TRBD1 (6 bases). Per germline, CDR1 SGHNT and CDR2 YYREEE (reference sequence). Trimming pared 3 bases from V and 6 bases from J, leaving 12 bases between. This CDR3 is 13 amino acids long. DNA for the CDR3: TGTGCCAGCAGCTCCCCTGGGGGCCATGGCTACACCTTC. Translating it yields CASSSPGGHGYTF.

The gene calls are TRBV9 and TRBJ2-3; 9 nucleotides align to TRBD1. The ends lost 2 bases at V and 4 bases at J; junction bases unmatched: 11. The CDR3 is 17 residues long. Germline V lookup: CDR1 SGDLS, CDR2 YYNGEE. CDR3 in DNA: TGTGCCAGCAGCGTGTCCACCGGGACAGGGATACCAGATACGCAGTATTTT. Translated: CASSVSTGTGIPDTQYF.

As DNA, the CDR3 is TGTGCCAGCAGTTTATGGGTGGGGGCTAACACTGAAGCTTTCTTT. Protein sequence: CASSLWVGANTEAFF. The chain employs TRBV28 and TRBJ1-1; D is possibly TRBD1 (6 bases). This CDR3 is built from 15 residues. Germline CDR1 MDHEN, CDR2 SYDVKM. V was cut by 0 bases and J by 2 bases, with 10 bases left in between.

The chain couples TRBV25-1 to TRBJ2-2, with 8 bases fitting TRBD1. V lost 4 bases, J lost 3 bases, and 4 bases stayed unmatched. The CDR3 consists of 15 residues. Germline V gene lookup returns CDR1 MGHDK and CDR2 SYGVNS. The CDR3 DNA follows: TGTGCCAGCAGTGGTGGACAGGGACACACCGGGGAGCTGTTTTTT. Translated, it gives CASSGGQGHTGELFF.

The J gene is TRBJ2-2, the V gene TRBV6-5, with a weak D call TRBD1 (5 bases). Germline CDR1 is MNHEY and CDR2 is SVGAGI. With 7 bases removed from V and 5 bases from J, the gap between germline ends came to 14 bases. The CDR3 is 14 residues long. CDR3 in amino acids: CASTIQADTGELFF. CDR3 in DNA: TGTGCCAGCACCATACAGGCGGATACCGGGGAGCTGTTTTTT.

The chain is built from TRBV29-1 and TRBJ2-1; 11 positions agree with TRBD2. V lost 6 bases to trimming and J lost 0 bases; unmatched junction nucleotides: 13. Germline CDR1 is SQVTM and CDR2 is ANQGSEA. The CDR3 covers 18 residues. CDR3 coding DNA: TGCAGCGTCTTAAAGGGACTAGCGGACGCCTTCTCCTACAATGAGCAGTTCTTC. This gives the protein CSVLKGLADAFSYNEQFF.

The chain has TRBV27 and TRBJ2-1; D not certain. Germline assignment: CDR1 MNHEY and CDR2 SMNVEV (reference sequence). Trimming cost V 5 bases and J 5 bases, with 22 bases left between them. The CDR3 extends over 17 amino acids. CDR3 bases: TGTGCCAGCAGTCCAACAATTGGAGTAAGATATAACAATGAGCAGTTCTTC. Translated: CASSPTIGVRYNNEQFF.

The chain is built from TRBV10-3 and TRBJ1-3; unclear D gene. CDR1 is ENHRY, CDR2 SYGVKD, per germline. Trimming stripped 10 bases from V and 2 bases from J, with 15 bases between. The CDR3 contains 14 residues. The CDR3 coding sequence is TGTGCCACAGCTGTGGTGGAGGCTGGAAACACCATATATTTT. Translated: CATAVVEAGNTIYF.

The chain combines TRBV9 with TRBJ2-5, with 8 bases matching TRBD1. Germline V lookup: CDR1 SGDLS, CDR2 YYNGEE. The CDR3 is made up of 16 amino acids. The V segment lost 1 base and the J segment 4 bases; nucleotides outside the gene matches: 9. The CDR3 here is CASSVSAGGEGETQYF. The CDR3 DNA follows: TGTGCCAGCAGCGTATCGGCAGGGGGCGAAGGAGAGACCCAGTACTTC.

The V gene is TRBV18, the J gene TRBJ2-1; D possibly corresponds to TRBD1 (5 bases). V was pared by 3 bases and J by 8 bases, with 8 bases between. This CDR3 comprises 12 residues. Germline assignment: CDR1 KGHSH and CDR2 LQKENI. The CDR3 region is CASSPLGDEQFF. In nucleotides, the CDR3 is TGTGCCAGCTCACCTCTAGGGGATGAGCAGTTCTTC.

The chain uses TRBV4-2 and TRBJ1-3; 7 bases agree with TRBD1. Trimming cost V 4 bases and J 2 bases; bases outside gene matches: 2. Germline V CDR1 and CDR2: LGHNA, YNFKEQ. CDR3 length equals 14 residues. The CDR3 DNA reads as TGTGCCAGCAGCCCCCAGGGGGCTGGAAACACCATATATTTT. Amino acid sequence: CASSPQGAGNTIYF.

This chain links TRBV30 with TRBJ1-1; D gene uncertain. The CDR3 has 13 residues. CDR1 is GTSNPN, CDR2 SVGIG, per germline (reference sequence). The ends were cut back, 2 bases at V and 4 bases at J, with 11 bases in the middle. The CDR3 DNA reads as TGTGCCTGGAGTTTTGCTAAGTCCACTGAAGCTTTCTTT. Its protein is CAWSFAKSTEAFF.

The rearrangement uses TRBV30 and TRBJ1-1; D may be TRBD1 (6 bases). The CDR3 totals 14 residues. V lost 5 bases and J lost 3, with 16 bases in between. In germline, CDR1 is GTSNPN, CDR2 SVGIG (reference sequence). The CDR3 DNA reads TGTGCCTGGCGTCGACAGGTGAAGTACACTGAAGCTTTCTTT. Translation gives CAWRRQVKYTEAFF.

The chain uses TRBV5-1 and TRBJ2-2; D might be TRBD2 (6 bases). The CDR3 is 16 amino acids. The V end lost 1 base, the J end lost 3 bases, and 13 bases lay between the germline ends. The germline CDR1 and CDR2 sequences are SGHRS and YFSETQ. The CDR3: CASSLNGRGDTGELFF. The DNA for the CDR3 is TGCGCCAGCAGCTTGAACGGGAGAGGGGACACCGGGGAGCTGTTTTTT.

The V and J genes are TRBV9 and TRBJ2-3, with TRBD2 matching over 9 bases. The V gene's germline CDR1 is SGDLS and CDR2 YYNGEE. This CDR3 spans 15 amino acids. V was clipped by 0 bases and J by 6 bases; unmatched bases: 5. CDR3: CASSVVAGVGDTQYF. In nucleotides, the CDR3 is TGTGCCAGCAGCGTAGTAGCGGGAGTTGGGGATACGCAGTATTTT.

A few counts support this clone. J is TRBJ2-1 and V is TRBV5-6; 10 nucleotides match TRBD2. The germline gives CDR1 SGHDT, CDR2 YYEEEE. Trimming cost V 5 bases and J 8 bases; bases outside gene matches: 4. This CDR3 contains 13 residues. The chain's CDR3 is CASSSGLAYEQFF. CDR3 sequence (DNA): TGTGCCAGCAGTTCGGGACTAGCGTATGAGCAGTTCTTC.

This chain joins TRBV18 and TRBJ1-4; no clear D gene. V was cut by 3 bases and J by 3 bases, with 11 bases left in between. The CDR3 spans 15 residues. Per germline, CDR1 KGHSH and CDR2 LQKENI. CDR3 residues: CASSPGGSPNEKLFF. As DNA, the CDR3 is TGTGCCAGCTCACCGGGTGGGAGTCCTAATGAAAAACTGTTTTTT.

In its sample, this clone was seen a few times. The chain combines TRBV29-1 with TRBJ1-5; no clear D. The V gene lost 7 bases and the J gene lost 0 bases, with 13 bases spanning the gap. The germline CDR1 and CDR2 sequences are SQVTM and ANQGSEA. The CDR3 extends over 14 amino acids. The DNA of the CDR3 is TGCAGCGCTAGAGACCCGGGTAGCAATCAGCCCCAGCATTTT. This gives the protein CSARDPGSNQPQHF.

The chain has TRBV5-1 and TRBJ1-5, with 10 bases aligning to TRBD1. CDR1 and CDR2 (germline): SGHRS, YFSETQ. The trim removed 0 bases at V and 5 bases at J, leaving 2 bases unmatched. This CDR3 comprises 15 residues. This CDR3 is CASSLGGTGDQPQHF. The CDR3 DNA reads TGCGCCAGCAGCTTGGGAGGGACAGGGGATCAGCCCCAGCATTTT.

The V call is TRBV19, the J call TRBJ2-1, with D unresolved. V dropped 4 bases and J dropped 13 bases, with 14 bases sitting between them. This CDR3 is 12 amino acids long. Germline loops: CDR1 LNHDA, CDR2 SQIVND (reference sequence). The CDR3 loop is CASSSWPRFQFF. CDR3 coding DNA: TGTGCCAGTAGTAGTTGGCCAAGATTTCAGTTCTTC. Full variable domain (rest looked up from reference TRBV19 and TRBJ2-1): DGGITQSPKYLFRKEGQNVTLSCEQNLNHDAMYWYRQDPGQGLRLIYYSQIVNDFQKGDIAEGYSVSREKKESFPLTVTSAQKNPTAFYLCASSSWPRFQFFGPGTRLTVL.